The present entry profiles one T cell receptor beta chain with its context. Clones were sequenced by immunoSEQ multiplex PCR, and TCRdb holds only the in-frame ones, with some missing. The sample has tens of thousands of clones, 90% seen once. J gave up 9 bases and V 0 bases, and 5 bases lay outside the gene matches. From germline, CDR1 is MDHEN and CDR2 SYDVKM. The CDR3 runs to 14 residues. The data stem from a study of T cell changes during pregnancy in multiple sclerosis. The starting material was CD4+ T cells from peripheral blood mononuclear cells, obtained in the second trimester of pregnancy. The clonotype was recovered from a female donor with multiple sclerosis, enrolled in a pregnancy study. The V and J genes are TRBV28 and TRBJ2-3, with 8 bases that match TRBD2. DNA of the CDR3: TGTGCCAGCAGTTTATGGGCGGGAGGTGGCACGCAGTATTTT. As protein: CASSLWAGGGTQYF.